In this sample, the clone carrying this T cell receptor (beta chain) turned up many times. Its antigen is not known. This CDR3 is 14 amino acids long. V lost 0 bases to trimming and J lost 3 bases, with 8 bases between them. The germline gives CDR1 SGHTS, CDR2 YDEGEE. This record comes from a study of CD8+CD57+ T cells in acquired aplastic anemia. Study context: An average of approximately 3.4 ug of DNA was obtained from sorted CD4+ and CD8+ cells. On average, healthy donors gave approximately 10 million reads for CD4+ cells. Points from the study as a whole: Any difference that existed in CD8+ Simpson's diversity between patients and controls was not significant. Overlap between patients and controls comprised some 31 CD8+ CDR3 sequences.

Researchers used genomic DNA as the template to profile TCR beta VDJ and CDR3. TCRdb recomputed calls from the reads with MiXCR, one row per CDR3 protein. This table has 180,000 or so distinct CDR3 sequences, approximately 49% appearing once. The sequence derives from a human donor in good health. Sequenced sample: sorted CD4+, CD8+, or CD8+CD57+ T cells (not recorded which) from PBMCs. The chain combines TRBV5-8 with TRBJ2-3; D gene ambiguous. The chain's CDR3 is CASSLVGVTDTQYF. The CDR3 DNA reads as TGTGCCAGCAGCTTGGTTGGAGTAACAGATACGCAGTATTTT.